This T cell receptor (beta chain) was recovered during a study of CD8 T cells in ankylosing spondylitis. Study findings and constraints: A TCR beta motif made of fewer than ten highly homologous variants seemed typical of ankylosing spondylitis blood.

TCRdb ran MiXCR on the 5' RACE reads and lists one entry per CDR3 protein. The data show hundreds of thousands of distinct CDR3 sequences, more than 25% seen once. The table lists this clonotype with a few counts. Its antigen is still unknown. The CDR3 extends over 15 amino acids. Germline V gene sequence: CDR1 LNHDA, CDR2 SQIVND (reference sequence). Unmatched junction bases numbered 9, after V lost 5 bases and J lost 5 bases. This TCR came from a male donor with ankylosing spondylitis. The sequenced sample was blood, either unsorted or a sorted T cell fraction (not recorded which). J is TRBJ1-5 and V is TRBV19; TRBD1 matches 7 bases. CDR3 in amino acids: CASSSYRDRDQPQHF. The DNA for the CDR3 is TGTGCCAGTAGTTCATACCGGGACAGAGATCAGCCCCAGCATTTT. Looking up the rest from reference TRBV19 and TRBJ1-5 gives the full variable domain: DGGITQSPKYLFRKEGQNVTLSCEQNLNHDAMYWYRQDPGQGLRLIYYSQIVNDFQKGDIAEGYSVSREKKESFPLTVTSAQKNPTAFYLCASSSYRDRDQPQHFGDGTRLSIL.